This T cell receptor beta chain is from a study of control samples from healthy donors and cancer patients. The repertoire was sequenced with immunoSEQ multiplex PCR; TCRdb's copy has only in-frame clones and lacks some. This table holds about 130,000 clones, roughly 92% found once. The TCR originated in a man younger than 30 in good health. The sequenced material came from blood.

The CDR3 spells CASSEEATVEQFF. As DNA, the CDR3 is TGTGCCAGCAGTGAAGAGGCTACTGTTGAGCAGTTCTTC. The chain couples TRBV2 to TRBJ2-1; no clear D. The germline V gene encodes CDR1 SNHLY and CDR2 FYNNEI. Trimming shortened V by 1 base and J by 9 bases, and 10 bases separated the two germline ends. The CDR3 is 13 amino acids. Complete variable domain (other parts from reference TRBV2 and TRBJ2-1): EPEVTQTPSHQVTQMGQEVILRCVPISNHLYFYWYRQILGQKVEFLVSFYNNEISEKSEIFDDQFSVERPDGSNFTLKIRSTKLEDSAMYFCASSEEATVEQFFGPGTRLTVL.